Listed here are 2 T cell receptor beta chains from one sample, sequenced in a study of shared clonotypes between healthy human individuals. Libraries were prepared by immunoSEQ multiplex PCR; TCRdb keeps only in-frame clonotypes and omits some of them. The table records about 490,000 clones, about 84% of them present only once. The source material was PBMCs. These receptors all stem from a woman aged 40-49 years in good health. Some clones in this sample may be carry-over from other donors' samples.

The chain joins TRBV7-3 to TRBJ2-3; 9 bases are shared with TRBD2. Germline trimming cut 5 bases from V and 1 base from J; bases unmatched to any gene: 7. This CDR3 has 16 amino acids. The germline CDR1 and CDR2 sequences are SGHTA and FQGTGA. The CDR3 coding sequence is TGTGCCAGCAGCCCAACGGTAGCGGGAGGCACAGATACGCAGTATTTT. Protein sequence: CASSPTVAGGTDTQYF.

CDR3 nucleotide sequence: TGCGCCAGCAGCCTTAGACGGGAAACTGAAGCTTTCTTT. Translating it yields CASSLRRETEAFF. V gene TRBV4-1 combines with J gene TRBJ1-1; D gene ambiguous. The V end lost 4 bases, the J end lost 5 bases, and 11 bases lay between the germline ends. CDR3 size: 13 residues. CDR1 MGHRA and CDR2 YSYEKL come from the germline V gene.